This section outlines one T cell receptor (beta chain) sequence together with its context. TCRdb reanalysed the 5' RACE reads using MiXCR and keeps one entry per CDR3 protein. The data hold 1.5 million to 2 million distinct CDR3 sequences, with under 35% observed a single time. This entry belongs to a study of identical twins. Germline-derived CDR1 and CDR2 are MDHEN and SYDVKM. The CDR3 loop spans 14 amino acids. This chain connects TRBV28 to TRBJ2-5; TRBD1 aligns across 7 bases. The J call is uncertain, as TRBJ2-7 better fits the DNA end. Source material: cord blood. This clonotype was obtained from a newborn girl in good health. CDR3 DNA sequence: TGTGCCAGTACTCAGGGGGTTCTATCCTACGAGCAGTACTTC. Residues: CASTQGVLSYEQYF.